The 9 T cell receptor beta chains below were found in one sample sequenced in a study of control samples from healthy donors and cancer patients. The protocol was immunoSEQ multiplex PCR, while the TCRdb copy is restricted to in-frame clones and leaves out a portion. The table includes just over 150,000 clones, over 90% detected once. Sequencing was performed on blood. The source is a man between 50 and 59 years old in good health.

This clone showed up just a few times. The chain employs TRBV27 and TRBJ2-5, with 11 bases identical to TRBD2. Looked up from germline, CDR1 is MNHEY and CDR2 is SMNVEV (reference sequence). V shed 3 bases and J 3 bases; nucleotides not matched to a gene: 3. This CDR3 has 15 amino acids. CDR3 in amino acids: CASSFSGRAEETQYF. The CDR3 region has the DNA TGTGCCAGCAGTTTTAGCGGGAGGGCCGAAGAGACCCAGTACTTC.

J is TRBJ2-1 and V is TRBV5-4; 10 nucleotides agree with TRBD2. The germline V gene has CDR1 SGHNT and CDR2 YYREEE (reference sequence). The CDR3 has 17 residues. V shed 0 bases, J shed 4 bases, and the junction held 7 bases outside the gene matches. CDR3 loop: CASSLAFGLAVYNEQFF. CDR3 in DNA: TGTGCCAGCAGCTTGGCCTTTGGACTAGCGGTATACAATGAGCAGTTCTTC.

This chain uses TRBV6-5 with TRBJ1-1; tentative D call: TRBD1 (6 bases). V lost 4 bases to trimming and J lost 2 bases, with 17 bases between them. Looked up from germline, CDR1 is MNHEY and CDR2 is SVGAGI. The CDR3 spans 16 residues. The DNA for the CDR3 is TGTGCCAGCAGTTCCAAACACAGGGTCGGTAACACTGAAGCTTTCTTT. Protein: CASSSKHRVGNTEAFF.

CDR3 region: CASKRGGGFTEAFF. CDR3 sequence (DNA): TGTGCCAGCAAACGGGGAGGGGGCTTCACTGAAGCTTTCTTT. The genes are TRBV28 and TRBJ1-1; TRBD1 aligns across 7 bases. CDR1 is MDHEN, CDR2 SYDVKM, per germline. The V and J ends lost 7 bases and 4 bases, in that order; junction bases with no gene match: 9. The CDR3 length is 14 residues.

The chain employs TRBV27 and TRBJ2-1, with 8 bases aligning to TRBD2. This CDR3 comprises 14 residues. Looked up from germline, CDR1 is MNHEY and CDR2 is SMNVEV (reference sequence). The V gene end was trimmed by 3 bases and the J gene end by 5 bases; junction bases not matched to a gene: 3. The CDR3 nucleotides are TGTGCCAGCAGTTTCGGACTAGCAGACAATGAGCAGTTCTTC. Translation gives CASSFGLADNEQFF.

The CDR3 is CSVGLAGELYEQFF. The CDR3 nucleotides are TGCAGCGTCGGCCTTGCGGGAGAGTTATATGAGCAGTTCTTC. The chain carries TRBV29-1 and TRBJ2-1; 7 bases are a match to TRBD2. The CDR3 runs to 14 residues. Germline V gives CDR1 SQVTM, CDR2 ANQGSEA. V shed 6 bases, J shed 8 bases, and the junction held 13 bases outside the gene matches.

The DNA of the CDR3 is TGTGCCAGCAGTTCCTTGCTGGGCAGGGGTTCGCAGTATTTT. Its protein is CASSSLLGRGSQYF. This chain joins TRBV6-5 and TRBJ2-3; possible D gene TRBD1, 6 bases. The CDR3 contains 14 residues. With 4 bases removed from V and 10 bases from J, the gap between germline ends came to 18 bases. Germline V gene data show CDR1 as MNHEY and CDR2 as SVGAGI.

This clone was counted once. V gene TRBV21-1 combines with J gene TRBJ2-1; the D call TRBD2 from the table was never checked on the DNA. TRBV21-1 counts as a pseudogene. The CDR3 consists of 15 residues. The CDR3 sequence is CASSKSGRSYNEQFF. DNA of the CDR3: TGTGCCAGCAGCAAGAGCGGGAGATCCTACAATGAGCAGTTCTTC.

In DNA, the CDR3 is TGCGCCAGCAGCTCAGGGAAGTGGGGCACTGAAGCTTTCTTT. The encoded protein is CASSSGKWGTEAFF. The V and J genes are TRBV5-1 and TRBJ1-1; D possibly corresponds to TRBD1 (5 bases). Trimming pared 3 bases from V and 4 bases from J, leaving 13 bases between. The CDR3 is made up of 14 amino acids. Germline CDR1 SGHRS, CDR2 YFSETQ.